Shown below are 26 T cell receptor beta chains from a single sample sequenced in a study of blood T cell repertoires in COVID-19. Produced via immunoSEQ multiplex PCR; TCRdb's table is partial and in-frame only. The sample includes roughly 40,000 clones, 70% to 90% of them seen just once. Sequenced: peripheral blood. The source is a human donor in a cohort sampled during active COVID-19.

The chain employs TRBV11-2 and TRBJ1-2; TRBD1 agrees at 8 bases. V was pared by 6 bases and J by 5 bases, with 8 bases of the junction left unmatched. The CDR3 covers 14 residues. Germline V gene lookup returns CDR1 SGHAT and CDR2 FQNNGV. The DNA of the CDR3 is TGTGCCAGCAGACAGAAGGGACAGGATTATGGCTACACCTTC. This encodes CASRQKGQDYGYTF.

In nucleotides, the CDR3 is TGTGCCAGCAGGGTGGCTGGGAGTGAGCAGTTCTTC. Translating gives CASRVAGSEQFF. The V call is TRBV6-5, the J call TRBJ2-1; a possible D gene is TRBD2 (5 bases). The CDR3 extends over 12 amino acids. Germline V gives CDR1 MNHEY, CDR2 SVGAGI. With 6 bases removed from V and 9 bases from J, the gap between germline ends came to 12 bases.

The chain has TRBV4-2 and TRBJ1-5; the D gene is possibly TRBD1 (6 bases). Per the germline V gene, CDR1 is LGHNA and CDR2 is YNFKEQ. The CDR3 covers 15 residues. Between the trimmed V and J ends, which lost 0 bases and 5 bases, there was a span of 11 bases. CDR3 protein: CASSQEGEGDQPQHF. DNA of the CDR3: TGTGCCAGCAGCCAAGAGGGTGAGGGGGATCAGCCCCAGCATTTT.

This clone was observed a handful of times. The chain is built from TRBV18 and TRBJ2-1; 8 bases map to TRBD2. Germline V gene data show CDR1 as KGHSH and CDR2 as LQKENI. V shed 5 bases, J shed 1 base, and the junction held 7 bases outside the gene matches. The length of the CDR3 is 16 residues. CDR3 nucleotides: TGTGCCAGCTCAACGGCGGGGGGTCAATCCTACAATGAGCAGTTCTTC. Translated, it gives CASSTAGGQSYNEQFF. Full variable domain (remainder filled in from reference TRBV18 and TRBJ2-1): NAGVMQNPRHLVRRRGQEARLRCSPMKGHSHVYWYRQLPEEGLKFMVYLQKENIIDESGMPKERFSAEFPKEGPSILRIQQVVRGDSAAYFCASSTAGGQSYNEQFFGPGTRLTVL.

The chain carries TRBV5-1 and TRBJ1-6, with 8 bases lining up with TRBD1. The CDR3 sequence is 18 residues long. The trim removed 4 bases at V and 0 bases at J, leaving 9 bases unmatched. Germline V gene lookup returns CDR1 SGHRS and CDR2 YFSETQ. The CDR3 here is CASSTLDREGSYNSPLHF. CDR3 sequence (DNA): TGCGCCAGCAGCACCCTGGACAGGGAAGGCTCCTATAATTCACCCCTCCACTTT.

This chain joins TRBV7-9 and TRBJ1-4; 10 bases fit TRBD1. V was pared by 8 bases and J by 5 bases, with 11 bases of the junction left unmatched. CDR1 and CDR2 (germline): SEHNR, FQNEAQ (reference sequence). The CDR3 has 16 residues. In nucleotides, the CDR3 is TGTGCCAGCCGTGAGGCCTCGGGACAGGGGAATGAAAAACTGTTTTTT. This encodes CASREASGQGNEKLFF.

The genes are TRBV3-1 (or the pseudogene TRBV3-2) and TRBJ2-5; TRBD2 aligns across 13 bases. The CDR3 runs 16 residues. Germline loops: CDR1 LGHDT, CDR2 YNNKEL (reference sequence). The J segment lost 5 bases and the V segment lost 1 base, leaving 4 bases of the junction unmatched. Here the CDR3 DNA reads TGTGCCAGCAGCCAAGGACTAGCGGGGGGTTTGGAGACCCAGTACTTC. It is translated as CASSQGLAGGLETQYF.

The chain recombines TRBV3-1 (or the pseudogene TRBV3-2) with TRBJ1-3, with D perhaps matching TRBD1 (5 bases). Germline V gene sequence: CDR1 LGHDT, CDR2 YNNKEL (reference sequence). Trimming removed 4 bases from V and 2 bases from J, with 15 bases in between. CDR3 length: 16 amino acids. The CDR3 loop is CASSPRQSLAGNTIYF. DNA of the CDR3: TGTGCCAGCAGCCCCCGACAGAGTCTGGCTGGAAACACCATATATTTT.

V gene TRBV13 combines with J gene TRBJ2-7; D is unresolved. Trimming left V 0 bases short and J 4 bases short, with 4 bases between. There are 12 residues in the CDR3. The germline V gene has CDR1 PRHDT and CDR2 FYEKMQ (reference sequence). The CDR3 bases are TGTGCCAGCAGCTTAGGCGGGTACGAGCAGTACTTC. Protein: CASSLGGYEQYF.

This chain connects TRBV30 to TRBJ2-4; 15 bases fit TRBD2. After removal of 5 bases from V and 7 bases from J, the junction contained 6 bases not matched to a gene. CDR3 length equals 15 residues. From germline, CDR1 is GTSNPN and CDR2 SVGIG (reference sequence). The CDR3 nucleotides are TGTGCCTGGGGACTAGCGGGGGGGCGATCTAACATTCAGTACTTC. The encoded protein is CAWGLAGGRSNIQYF.

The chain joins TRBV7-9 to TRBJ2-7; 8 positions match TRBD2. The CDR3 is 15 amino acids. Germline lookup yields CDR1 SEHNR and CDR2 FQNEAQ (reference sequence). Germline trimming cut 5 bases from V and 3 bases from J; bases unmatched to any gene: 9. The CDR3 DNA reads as TGTGCCAGCAGCAAAAGCGGGGCGGGGGGCTACGAGCAGTACTTC. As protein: CASSKSGAGGYEQYF.

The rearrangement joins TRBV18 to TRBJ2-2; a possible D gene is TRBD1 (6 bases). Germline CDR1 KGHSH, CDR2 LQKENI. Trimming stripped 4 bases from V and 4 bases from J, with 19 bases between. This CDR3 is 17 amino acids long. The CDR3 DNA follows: TGTGCCAGCTCACGGGGCCCTATACAGGGTCCCACCGGGGAGCTGTTTTTT. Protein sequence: CASSRGPIQGPTGELFF.

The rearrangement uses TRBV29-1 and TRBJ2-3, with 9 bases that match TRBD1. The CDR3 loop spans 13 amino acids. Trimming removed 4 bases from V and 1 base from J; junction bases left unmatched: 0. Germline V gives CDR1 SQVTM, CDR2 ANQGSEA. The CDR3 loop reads CSVGQGGTDTQYF. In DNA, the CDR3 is TGCAGCGTTGGACAGGGGGGCACAGATACGCAGTATTTT.

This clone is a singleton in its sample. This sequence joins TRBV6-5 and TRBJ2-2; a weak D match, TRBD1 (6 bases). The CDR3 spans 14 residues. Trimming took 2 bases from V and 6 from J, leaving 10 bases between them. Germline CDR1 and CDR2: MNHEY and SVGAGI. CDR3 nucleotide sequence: TGTGCCAGCAGTTACGACAGGAAATCCGGGGAGCTGTTTTTT. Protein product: CASSYDRKSGELFF.

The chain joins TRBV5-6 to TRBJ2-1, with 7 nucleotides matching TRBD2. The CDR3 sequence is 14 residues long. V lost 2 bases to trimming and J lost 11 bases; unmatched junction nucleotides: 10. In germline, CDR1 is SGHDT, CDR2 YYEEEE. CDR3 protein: CASSFWHGGNKQFF. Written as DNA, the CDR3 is TGTGCCAGCAGCTTTTGGCACGGGGGGAACAAGCAGTTCTTC.

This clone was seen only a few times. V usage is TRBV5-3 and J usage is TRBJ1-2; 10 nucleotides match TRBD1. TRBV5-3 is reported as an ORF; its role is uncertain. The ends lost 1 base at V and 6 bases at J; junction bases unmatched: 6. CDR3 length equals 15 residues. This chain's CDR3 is CARSLPPGQGDGYTF. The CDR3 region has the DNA TGTGCCAGAAGCTTGCCCCCTGGACAGGGGGATGGCTACACCTTC.

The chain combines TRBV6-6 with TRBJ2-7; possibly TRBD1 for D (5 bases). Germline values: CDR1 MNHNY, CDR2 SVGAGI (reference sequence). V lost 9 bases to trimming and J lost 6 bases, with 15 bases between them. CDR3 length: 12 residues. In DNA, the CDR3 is TGTGCCAGTACAGGAGACCCCTCCGAGCAGTACTTC. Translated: CASTGDPSEQYF.

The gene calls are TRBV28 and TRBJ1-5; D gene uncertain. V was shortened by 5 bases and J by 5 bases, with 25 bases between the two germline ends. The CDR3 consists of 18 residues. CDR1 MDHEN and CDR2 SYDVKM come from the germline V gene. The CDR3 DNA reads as TGTGCCAGCAGTCCCTCCCCCGGTTTGGGGAGCGGAGATCAGCCCCAGCATTTT. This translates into CASSPSPGLGSGDQPQHF.

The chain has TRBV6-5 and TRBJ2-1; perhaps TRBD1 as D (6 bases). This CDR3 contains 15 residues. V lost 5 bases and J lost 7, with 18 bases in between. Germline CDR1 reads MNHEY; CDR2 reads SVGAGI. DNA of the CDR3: TGTGCCAGCAGTCCGCGACAGGTAGCTTGGAATGAGCAGTTCTTC. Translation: CASSPRQVAWNEQFF.

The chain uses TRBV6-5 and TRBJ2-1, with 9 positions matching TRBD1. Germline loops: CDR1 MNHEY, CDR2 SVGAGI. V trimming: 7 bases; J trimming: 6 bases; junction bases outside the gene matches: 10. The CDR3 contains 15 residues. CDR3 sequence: CASTQGTGRFNEQFF. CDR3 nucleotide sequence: TGTGCCAGCACCCAGGGGACAGGGCGGTTCAATGAGCAGTTCTTC.

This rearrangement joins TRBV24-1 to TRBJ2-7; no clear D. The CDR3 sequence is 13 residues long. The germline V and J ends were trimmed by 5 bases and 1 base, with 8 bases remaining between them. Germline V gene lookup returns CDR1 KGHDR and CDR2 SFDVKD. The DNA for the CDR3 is TGTGCCACCAGTGGGGCCCCGTCCTACGAGCAGTACTTC. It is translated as CATSGAPSYEQYF.

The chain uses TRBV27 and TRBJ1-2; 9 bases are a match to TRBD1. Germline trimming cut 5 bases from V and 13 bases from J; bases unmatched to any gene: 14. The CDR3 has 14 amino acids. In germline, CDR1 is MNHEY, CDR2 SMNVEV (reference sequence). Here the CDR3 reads CASSPFTGGYVGTF. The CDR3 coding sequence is TGTGCCAGCAGTCCCTTTACAGGGGGCTATGTGGGCACCTTC.

In nucleotides, the CDR3 is TGTGCCAGTAGTATTGCTTCTAACAATGAGCAGTTCTTC. This gives the protein CASSIASNNEQFF. The gene calls are TRBV19 and TRBJ2-1; D unclear. There are 13 residues in the CDR3. Trimming pared 3 bases from V and 5 bases from J, leaving 8 bases between. Germline CDR1 reads LNHDA; CDR2 reads SQIVND (reference sequence).

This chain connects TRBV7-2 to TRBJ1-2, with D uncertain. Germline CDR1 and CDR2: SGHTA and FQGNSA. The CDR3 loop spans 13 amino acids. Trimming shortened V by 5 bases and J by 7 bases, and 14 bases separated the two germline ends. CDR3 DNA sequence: TGTGCCAGCAGCCCCCCAAGGAGGTTTGGCTACACCTTC. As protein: CASSPPRRFGYTF.

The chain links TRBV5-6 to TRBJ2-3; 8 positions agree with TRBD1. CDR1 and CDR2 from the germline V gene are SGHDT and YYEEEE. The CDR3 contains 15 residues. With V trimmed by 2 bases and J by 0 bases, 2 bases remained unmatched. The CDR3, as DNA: TGTGCCAGCAGCTTAACAGGGGGGAGCACAGATACGCAGTATTTT. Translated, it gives CASSLTGGSTDTQYF. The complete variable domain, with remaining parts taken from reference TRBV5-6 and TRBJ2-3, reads DAGVTQSPTHLIKTRGQQVTLRCSPKSGHDTVSWYQQALGQGPQFIFQYYEEEERQRGNFPDRFSGHQFPNYSSELNVNALLLGDSALYLCASSLTGGSTDTQYFGPGTRLTVL.

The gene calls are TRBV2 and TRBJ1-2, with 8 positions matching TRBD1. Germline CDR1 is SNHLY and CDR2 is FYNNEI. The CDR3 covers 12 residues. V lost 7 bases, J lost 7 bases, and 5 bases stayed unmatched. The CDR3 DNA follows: TGTGCCAGCAAGCAGGGGGCGGCTGGCTACACCTTC. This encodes CASKQGAAGYTF.